Detailed here is one T cell receptor (beta chain). The antigen remains undetermined. The junction departs from germline at one end; a sequencing error may be responsible. The data belong to a study of CD8 T cells in ankylosing spondylitis. Study observations and caveats: Some motif variants were previously reported in reactive arthritis synovial fluid and blood. Roughly 8 highly homologous variants made up a TCR beta motif that seemed to typify ankylosing spondylitis blood.

By quantitative 5'-RACE with molecular barcodes, the TCR beta libraries were made. Via MiXCR, TCRdb re-called the 5' RACE reads, giving one row per CDR3 protein. This repertoire shows about 150,000 distinct CDR3 sequences, approximately 10% found once; its top ten account for 4.1%. Sequencing was done on a sample of blood, either unsorted or a sorted T cell fraction (not recorded which). The TCR was taken from a female donor with ankylosing spondylitis or in good health (not recorded which).

In DNA form, the CDR3 reads TGTGCCAGCAGCGGGACGGGCAGCTTAAATGGCCACACCTTC. It encodes CASSGTGSLNGHTF. The chain couples TRBV12-3 or TRBV12-4 to TRBJ1-2; D may be TRBD1 (5 bases). The CDR3 runs to 14 residues.